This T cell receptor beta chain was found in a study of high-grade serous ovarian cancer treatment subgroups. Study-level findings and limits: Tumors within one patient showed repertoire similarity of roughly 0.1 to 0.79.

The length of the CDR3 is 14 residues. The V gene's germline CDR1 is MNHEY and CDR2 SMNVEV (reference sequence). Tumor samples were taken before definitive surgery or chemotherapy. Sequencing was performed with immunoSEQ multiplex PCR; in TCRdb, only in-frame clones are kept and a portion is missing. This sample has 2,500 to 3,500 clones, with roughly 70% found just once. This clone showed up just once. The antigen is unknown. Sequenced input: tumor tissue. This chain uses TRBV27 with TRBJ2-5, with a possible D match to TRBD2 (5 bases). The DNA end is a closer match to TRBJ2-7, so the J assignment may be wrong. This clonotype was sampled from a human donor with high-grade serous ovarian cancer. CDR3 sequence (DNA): TGTGCCAGCGTGATAGCGAACCCCCCAGGCGAGCAGTACTTC. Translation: CASVIANPPGEQYF.